Below, 23 T cell receptor beta chains from the same sample are listed, as sequenced in a study of early T cells in non-severe SARS-CoV-2 infection. TCRdb analysed the 5' RACE reads with MiXCR anew, one entry per CDR3 protein. The data contain 50,000 to 70,000 distinct CDR3 sequences, under 10% of them singletons. Material for sequencing was whole blood. These receptors were obtained from an adult who was a healthcare worker with PCR-confirmed SARS-CoV-2 infection or an uninfected control (not recorded which).

This clonotype appeared a few times. The chain links TRBV10-3 to TRBJ2-7, with D possibly matching TRBD2 (5 bases). The germline V gene has CDR1 ENHRY and CDR2 SYGVKD. The CDR3 length is 15 residues. Trimming removed 0 bases from V and 3 bases from J, with 12 bases in between. The CDR3 sequence is CAISESGTAGYEQYF. For the CDR3, the DNA is TGTGCCATCAGTGAGTCGGGAACGGCGGGCTACGAGCAGTACTTC.

This clonotype has ten or more counts. This chain connects TRBV7-9 to TRBJ2-3; a possible D gene is TRBD2 (5 bases). CDR1 is SEHNR, CDR2 FQNEAQ, per germline (reference sequence). The V end lost 4 bases, the J end lost 0 bases, and 11 bases lay between the germline ends. This CDR3 is 15 amino acids long. CDR3 protein: CASSSRSVSTDTQYF. In DNA, the CDR3 is TGTGCCAGCAGCTCGCGTAGCGTAAGCACAGATACGCAGTATTTT.

In its sample, this clonotype was seen many times. The chain joins TRBV7-3 to TRBJ2-1; 7 bases fit TRBD2. The junction had 7 bases not matched to a gene; V was cut back by 5 bases and J by 9 bases. Germline lookup yields CDR1 SGHTA and CDR2 FQGTGA. The CDR3 contains 13 residues. The CDR3 protein is CASSTRLAGEQFF. The CDR3, as DNA: TGTGCCAGCAGCACCCGACTAGCCGGTGAGCAGTTCTTC.

The sample holds many counts of this clonotype. The CDR3 spells CASSTRGTSGRNEQFF. CDR3 DNA: TGTGCCAGCAGCACCCGAGGGACTAGCGGGAGAAATGAGCAGTTCTTC. The chain uses TRBV11-2 and TRBJ2-1; 14 bases fit TRBD2. The ends lost 5 bases at V and 7 bases at J; junction bases unmatched: 7. CDR3 length: 16 amino acids. Per the germline V gene, CDR1 is SGHAT and CDR2 is FQNNGV.

The rearrangement links TRBV6-6 to TRBJ2-2; weak D call: TRBD2 (5 bases). Looked up from germline, CDR1 is MNHNY and CDR2 is SVGAGI (reference sequence). With 6 bases removed from V and 6 bases from J, the gap between germline ends came to 11 bases. This CDR3 is 13 amino acids long. DNA for the CDR3: TGTGCCAGCAGCATTACTAGTCCCGGGGAGCTGTTTTTT. Translated, it gives CASSITSPGELFF.

This clonotype has at least ten counts. The genes are TRBV29-1 and TRBJ2-1; D is unresolved. Trimming removed 6 bases at V and 1 base at J, with 10 bases between. Germline V lookup: CDR1 SQVTM, CDR2 ANQGSEA. The CDR3 consists of 13 residues. The CDR3 region has the DNA TGCAGCGTCGAGGACCCATCCTACAATGAGCAGTTCTTC. Its protein is CSVEDPSYNEQFF.

There are many counts of this clonotype. This CDR3 is CASTHLAGGDEQFF. For the CDR3, the DNA is TGCGCCAGCACCCATCTAGCGGGAGGCGATGAGCAGTTCTTC. The chain couples TRBV5-1 to TRBJ2-1, with 11 positions matching TRBD2. The germline gives CDR1 SGHRS, CDR2 YFSETQ. Trimming cost V 6 bases and J 8 bases; bases outside gene matches: 7. The CDR3 contains 14 residues.

This clonotype came up many times. This chain links TRBV29-1 with TRBJ2-1; D is uncertain. Trimming took 8 bases from V and 8 from J, leaving 10 bases between them. The CDR3 has 10 residues. Germline V gene sequence: CDR1 SQVTM, CDR2 ANQGSEA. The DNA of the CDR3 is TGCAGCACTAACACGGATGAGCAGTTCTTC. Translating it yields CSTNTDEQFF.

This chain connects TRBV7-9 to TRBJ2-2; 7 bases are shared with TRBD2. The CDR3 totals 14 residues. CDR1 is SEHNR and CDR2 is FQNEAQ in the germline V gene (reference sequence). The J segment lost 3 bases and the V segment lost 5 bases, leaving 3 bases of the junction unmatched. In nucleotides, the CDR3 is TGTGCCAGCAGCCCGGGGAGGGACACCGGGGAGCTGTTTTTT. Translation gives CASSPGRDTGELFF.

This clonotype was detected ten times or more. The chain's CDR3 is CSARGTVDEQYF. CDR3 coding DNA: TGCAGTGCTAGAGGGACAGTTGACGAGCAGTACTTC. The genes are TRBV20-1 and TRBJ2-7, with D maybe TRBD1 (6 bases). V shed 1 base and J shed 5 bases, with 9 bases lying between them. The CDR3 runs to 12 residues. Germline V gene data show CDR1 as DFQATT and CDR2 as SNEGSKA (reference sequence).

This clonotype was recorded only once. J is TRBJ2-5 and V is TRBV29-1; D not certain. The CDR3 is made up of 11 amino acids. V shed 8 bases and J shed 5 bases, with 12 bases lying between them. CDR1 is SQVTM and CDR2 is ANQGSEA in the germline V gene. CDR3 sequence (DNA): TGCAGCCCCCGGGTGCGGGAGACCCAGTACTTC. Its translation is CSPRVRETQYF.

This clonotype came up many times. This chain links TRBV20-1 with TRBJ2-1; D perhaps matches TRBD1 (6 bases). This CDR3 spans 16 amino acids. With 6 bases removed from V and 2 bases from J, the gap between germline ends came to 20 bases. In germline, CDR1 is DFQATT, CDR2 SNEGSKA (reference sequence). The CDR3 DNA follows: TGCAGTGCATCCCGAGGGACACCGGACCCCTACAATGAGCAGTTCTTC. As protein: CSASRGTPDPYNEQFF.

In this sample, this clonotype turned up a few times. V gene TRBV6-2 or TRBV6-3 combines with J gene TRBJ2-3; D gene unclear. CDR1 and CDR2 (germline): MNHEY, SVGEGT. The ends were cut back, 7 bases at V and 2 bases at J, with 13 bases in the middle. The CDR3 length is 14 residues. This CDR3 is CASTRDWPTDTQYF. The CDR3 DNA follows: TGTGCCAGCACCCGCGATTGGCCCACAGATACGCAGTATTTT.

This clonotype came up many times. The chain employs TRBV18 and TRBJ2-3; 8 nucleotides agree with TRBD1. The junction had 7 bases not matched to a gene; V was cut back by 6 bases and J by 5 bases. The CDR3 extends over 14 amino acids. The germline gives CDR1 KGHSH, CDR2 LQKENI. The CDR3 sequence: CASSPQGAGDTQYF. CDR3 nucleotides: TGTGCCAGCTCCCCTCAGGGGGCGGGAGATACGCAGTATTTT. Full variable domain (rest looked up from reference TRBV18 and TRBJ2-3): NAGVMQNPRHLVRRRGQEARLRCSPMKGHSHVYWYRQLPEEGLKFMVYLQKENIIDESGMPKERFSAEFPKEGPSILRIQQVVRGDSAAYFCASSPQGAGDTQYFGPGTRLTVL.

This clonotype has more than one count but fewer than ten. The J gene is TRBJ2-1, the V gene TRBV9; 7 nucleotides line up with TRBD2. Germline CDR1 SGDLS, CDR2 YYNGEE. This CDR3 has 17 amino acids. V gave up 0 bases and J gave up 2 bases; unmatched junction bases: 8. The CDR3 coding sequence is TGTGCCAGCAGCGTAGTGGGACTAAGTACGGCCTACAATGAGCAGTTCTTC. Translation gives CASSVVGLSTAYNEQFF.

This clonotype was counted many times. V usage is TRBV3-1 and J usage is TRBJ2-7, with TRBD1 identical over 9 bases. V was pared by 3 bases and J by 3 bases, with 6 bases of the junction left unmatched. Germline-derived CDR1 and CDR2 are LGHDT and YNNKEL (reference sequence). This CDR3 is 15 amino acids long. The chain's CDR3 is CASSQMPGQGYEQYF. In nucleotides, the CDR3 is TGTGCCAGCAGCCAGATGCCGGGACAGGGCTACGAGCAGTACTTC.

This clonotype has only a few counts. The chain joins TRBV19 to TRBJ2-2; a weak D match, TRBD2 (6 bases). V lost 5 bases and J lost 1, with 11 bases in between. Per germline, CDR1 LNHDA and CDR2 SQIVND (reference sequence). This CDR3 has 15 residues. The CDR3 spells CASSSDYLNTGELFF. The CDR3 DNA reads as TGTGCCAGTAGTTCGGACTACCTGAACACCGGGGAGCTGTTTTTT. Together with reference TRBV19 and TRBJ2-2, the CDR3 gives the full variable domain: DGGITQSPKYLFRKEGQNVTLSCEQNLNHDAMYWYRQDPGQGLRLIYYSQIVNDFQKGDIAEGYSVSREKKESFPLTVTSAQKNPTAFYLCASSSDYLNTGELFFGEGSRLTVL.

J is TRBJ2-1 and V is TRBV29-1; D not resolved. The germline V gene encodes CDR1 SQVTM and CDR2 ANQGSEA. The V and J ends lost 3 bases and 5 bases respectively, with 8 bases between them. The CDR3 sequence is 12 residues long. CDR3 coding DNA: TGCAGCGTTGACAAGGGAAACAATGAGCAGTTCTTC. It encodes CSVDKGNNEQFF.

This clonotype was seen repeatedly, ten times or more. The rearrangement joins TRBV6-6 to TRBJ1-2, with D maybe TRBD1 (5 bases). V shed 8 bases and J shed 7 bases, with 17 bases lying between them. There are 13 residues in the CDR3. Germline CDR1 reads MNHNY; CDR2 reads SVGAGI (reference sequence). The CDR3: CASQGSRERGYTF. The CDR3, as DNA: TGTGCCAGCCAGGGCTCAAGGGAACGTGGCTACACCTTC.

This clonotype showed up many times. The chain recombines TRBV7-2 with TRBJ2-7, with D uncertain. The CDR3 is made up of 17 amino acids. V lost 0 bases and J 2 bases, leaving 17 bases between the germline ends. Germline assignment: CDR1 SGHTA and CDR2 FQGNSA. CDR3 bases: TGTGCCAGCAGCTTAGCCAAAGACCGATTGGGTACCTACGAGCAGTACTTC. Its protein is CASSLAKDRLGTYEQYF. Variable domain in full (rest from reference TRBV7-2 and TRBJ2-7): GAGVSQSPSNKVTEKGKDVELRCDPISGHTALYWYRQSLGQGLEFLIYFQGNSAPDKSGLPSDRFSAERTGGSVSTLTIQRTQQEDSAVYLCASSLAKDRLGTYEQYFGPGTRLTVT.

This clonotype was seen ten or more times. This rearrangement joins TRBV9 to TRBJ2-1, with TRBD2 matching over 8 bases. Germline V CDR1 and CDR2: SGDLS, YYNGEE. The CDR3 length is 15 residues. V lost 2 bases to trimming and J lost 6 bases; unmatched junction nucleotides: 7. DNA for the CDR3: TGTGCCAGCAGCGTCCAAGCGGGAGCGCGCAATGAGCAGTTCTTC. This translates into CASSVQAGARNEQFF.

The chain is built from TRBV7-2 and TRBJ2-4; D is possibly TRBD2 (5 bases). Per germline, CDR1 SGHTA and CDR2 FQGNSA. The CDR3 sequence is 14 residues long. Trimming removed 6 bases at V and 8 bases at J, with 17 bases between. The CDR3 sequence is CASRLRGSSDIQYF. The CDR3 bases are TGTGCCAGCAGGCTTAGAGGGAGTTCGGACATTCAGTACTTC.

This clonotype was detected a few times. The V gene is TRBV19, the J gene TRBJ2-3, with D uncertain. CDR3 length: 12 residues. V dropped 4 bases and J dropped 6 bases, with 8 bases sitting between them. Germline assignment: CDR1 LNHDA and CDR2 SQIVND (reference sequence). CDR3 nucleotide sequence: TGTGCCAGTAGTACCCTCGGGGATACGCAGTATTTT. It yields the protein CASSTLGDTQYF.